The 6 T cell receptor beta chains given below trace back to one sample, sequenced in a study of Graves' ophthalmopathy and Graves' hyperthyroidism. Amplification of TCR beta CDR3 regions used RNA transcripts. Second-round multiplex PCR followed a first-round RT-PCR using HTBI primers. One entry per CDR3 protein results from TCRdb running MiXCR on the multiplex PCR reads. Seen here are some 520,000 distinct CDR3 sequences, approximately 15% observed once, and the top ten hold more than 8.5%. Sequencing used blood. The source of these receptors is a woman in her 30s with Graves' ophthalmopathy.

This clonotype occurred many times. The rearrangement joins TRBV10-3 to TRBJ2-5; 9 bases are a match to TRBD1. Germline V gene sequence: CDR1 ENHRY, CDR2 SYGVKD. The V segment lost 4 bases and the J segment 2 bases; nucleotides outside the gene matches: 2. This CDR3 region has 14 residues. CDR3 sequence: CAISAGTGQETQYF. The CDR3, as DNA: TGTGCCATCAGTGCGGGGACAGGGCAAGAGACCCAGTACTTC.

This clonotype was seen ten or more times. The chain recombines TRBV20-1 with TRBJ2-5, with D unclear. This CDR3 is 12 amino acids long. Germline loops: CDR1 DFQATT, CDR2 SNEGSKA (reference sequence). Trimming stripped 2 bases from V and 4 bases from J, with 8 bases between. The CDR3 sequence is CSARPSRETQYF. CDR3 sequence (DNA): TGCAGTGCTAGACCCTCTCGAGAGACCCAGTACTTC.

This clonotype was seen ten or more times. J is TRBJ1-1 and V is TRBV11-2, with D tentatively TRBD1 (6 bases). Germline CDR1 SGHAT, CDR2 FQNNGV. This CDR3 contains 15 residues. V lost 0 bases to trimming and J lost 4 bases, with 12 bases between them. DNA for the CDR3: TGTGCCAGCAGCTTAGAGGGGGCGCTGAGCACTGAAGCTTTCTTT. This codes for CASSLEGALSTEAFF.

This clonotype came up many times. V is TRBV12-3 or TRBV12-4 and J is TRBJ1-5, with unresolved D. The ends were cut back, 3 bases at V and 7 bases at J, with 4 bases in the middle. The CDR3 covers 11 residues. CDR3 sequence (DNA): TGTGCCAGCAGTTTGGCGCAGCCCCAGCATTTT. Its protein product is CASSLAQPQHF.

At least ten counts were recorded for this clonotype. J is TRBJ2-2 and V is TRBV2, with TRBD2 matching over 8 bases. The V segment lost 10 bases and the J segment 6 bases; nucleotides outside the gene matches: 13. Germline V lookup: CDR1 SNHLY, CDR2 FYNNEI. CDR3 size: 15 residues. This CDR3 is CATFNGGAFAGELFF. The CDR3 DNA reads TGTGCCACCTTCAACGGGGGGGCCTTTGCCGGGGAGCTGTTTTTT. Combining the CDR3 with reference TRBV2 and TRBJ2-2 gives the whole variable domain EPEVTQTPSHQVTQMGQEVILRCVPISNHLYFYWYRQILGQKVEFLVSFYNNEISEKSEIFDDQFSVERPDGSNFTLKIRSTKLEDSAMYFCATFNGGAFAGELFFGEGSRLTVL.

The chain employs TRBV6-1 and TRBJ1-3; the D is unclear. Trimming pared 11 bases from V and 3 bases from J, leaving 8 bases between. CDR1 and CDR2 (germline): MNHNS, SASEGT. The CDR3 has 11 amino acids. The CDR3 DNA reads TGTGCCGGAGGAGTTGGAAACACCATATATTTT. Protein sequence: CAGGVGNTIYF.